Listed below are T cell receptor beta chains from one sample, sequenced in a study of T cell responses to AZD1222 COVID-19 vaccine. The assay was immunoSEQ multiplex PCR, and TCRdb's table has in-frame clones only and misses some. Of around 140,000 clones listed, about 91% were seen once; the top ten hold roughly 3.8%. The sample here was peripheral blood, taken 28 days after the second AZD1222 dose. These receptors originate from an adult who received the AZD1222 COVID-19 vaccine. CDR3s leave out the opening cysteine and the closing phenylalanine or tryptophan. D genes are given only for firm matches. For some rows the clone size is stated as once, few or many, or as a class when expanded; others skip it.

D gene	V gene	clone size	J gene	CDR3 protein
-	TRBV10-3	-	TRBJ2-5	AISQGGGQETQY
-	TRBV7-9	-	TRBJ2-2	ASSFGSGVRSTGELF
-	TRBV7-9	-	TRBJ1-2	ASSSPGVGGGYGYT
-	TRBV7-9	-	TRBJ2-7	ASSRAGEGAPEQY
-	TRBV5-8	once	TRBJ1-2	ASSLLRTYGYT
-	TRBV30	-	TRBJ1-3	AWSPLGTPGNTIY
-	TRBV3-1/TRBV3-2	-	TRBJ2-4	ASRRANIQY
TRBD1	TRBV6-1	-	TRBJ1-2	ASRDRGDYGYT
-	TRBV29-1	-	TRBJ1-1	SVGDTPVEAF
TRBD2	TRBV5-1	-	TRBJ2-7	ASTLGGSDEQY
TRBD1	TRBV11-2	-	TRBJ2-1	ASSLSSGTGGRHEQF
TRBD1	TRBV9	once	TRBJ1-2	ASSSRSTPGTGTNYGYT
-	TRBV19	medium-sized	TRBJ2-3	ASSIYPFDTQY
-	TRBV11-3	-	TRBJ2-7	ASSFSYEQY
-	TRBV23-1	-	TRBJ1-4	ASTEEANEKLF
TRBD1	TRBV19	-	TRBJ1-4	ASRQAGTGKTRNEKLF
-	TRBV18	-	TRBJ1-1	ASSNRANTEAF
-	TRBV6-6	-	TRBJ2-5	ASSKRLQETQY
TRBD1	TRBV3-1/TRBV3-2	-	TRBJ1-1	ASSRQGFTEAF
-	TRBV5-1	-	TRBJ1-1	ASRDTADTEAF
-	TRBV7-2	-	TRBJ2-5	ASSVGLAQETQY
-	TRBV7-2	-	TRBJ2-7	ASSLESVYEQY
-	TRBV18	-	TRBJ1-4	ASLGRRGEKLF
-	TRBV11-2	-	TRBJ1-5	ASSSRARDQPQH
-	TRBV29-1	-	TRBJ1-2	SVMLGGYT
-	TRBV6-4	-	TRBJ2-7	ASSDSGSSYEQY
-	TRBV19	few	TRBJ1-5	ASSLGPAYSNQPQH
TRBD1	TRBV4-1	-	TRBJ1-4	ASSQGLGDRGEKLF
TRBD1	TRBV5-6	-	TRBJ1-1	ASSPLGGGRGQNTEAF
TRBD1	TRBV12-3/TRBV12-4	-	TRBJ1-5	ASSPTGVGPQH
-	TRBV6-5	-	TRBJ2-1	AYTRGSVHNEQF
-	TRBV4-3	-	TRBJ1-2	ASSQDDPGTDGYT
-	TRBV7-9	-	TRBJ2-2	ANKDGPANTGELF
-	TRBV9	-	TRBJ2-3	ASSVGSAPTDTQY
TRBD2	TRBV7-2	once	TRBJ2-7	ASSYLSGRNEQY
TRBD1	TRBV5-5	-	TRBJ2-3	ASSSPADRGTDTQY
-	TRBV5-8	-	TRBJ1-1	ASSLVGAVEGFTEAF
-	TRBV6-5	-	TRBJ1-5	ASSYRGGNQPQH
-	TRBV21-1	-	TRBJ1-4	ASSTRQGAREKLF
-	TRBV10-2	-	TRBJ2-1	ASSTATPYNEQF
-	TRBV19	-	TRBJ2-5	ASSTAPAETQY
-	TRBV7-2	-	TRBJ2-3	ASSLGIHGSTDTQY
TRBD2	TRBV3-1/TRBV3-2	-	TRBJ2-3	ASSQGTSGADTQY